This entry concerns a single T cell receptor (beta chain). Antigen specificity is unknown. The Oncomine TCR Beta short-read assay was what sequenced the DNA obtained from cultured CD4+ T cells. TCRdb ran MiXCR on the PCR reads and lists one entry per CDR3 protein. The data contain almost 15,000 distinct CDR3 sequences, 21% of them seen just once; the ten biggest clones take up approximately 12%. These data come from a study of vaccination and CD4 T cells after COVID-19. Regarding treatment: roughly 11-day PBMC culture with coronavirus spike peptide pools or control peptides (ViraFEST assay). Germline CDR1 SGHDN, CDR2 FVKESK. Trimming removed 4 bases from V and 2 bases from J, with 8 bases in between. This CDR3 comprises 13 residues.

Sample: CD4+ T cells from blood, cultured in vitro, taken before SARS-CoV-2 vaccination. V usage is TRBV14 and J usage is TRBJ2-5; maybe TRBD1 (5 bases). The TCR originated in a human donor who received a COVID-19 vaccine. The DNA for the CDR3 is TGTGCCAGCAGCCGACAGCTACAAGAGACCCAGTACTTC. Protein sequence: CASSRQLQETQYF.